The 9 T cell receptor beta chains below come from one sample, sequenced in a study of response to subunit inactivated influenza vaccine. One entry per CDR3 protein, called by TCRdb with MiXCR from the RT-PCR reads. The sample lists about half a million distinct CDR3 sequences; 25% were seen once. The sequencing here drew on CD4+ T cells sorted from PBMCs, taken 4 to 6 days after vaccination. The receptor set was obtained from a man in his fifties who received an inactivated influenza vaccine.

V is TRBV5-1 and J is TRBJ2-2, with 10 nucleotides matching TRBD1. This CDR3 contains 14 residues. Germline values: CDR1 SGHRS, CDR2 YFSETQ. V trimming: 5 bases; J trimming: 5 bases; junction bases outside the gene matches: 3. The CDR3 region has the DNA TGCGCCAGCAGAGACAGGGGGCCGACCGGGGAGCTGTTTTTT. This codes for CASRDRGPTGELFF.

This clonotype has a handful of counts. The chain carries TRBV7-6 and TRBJ2-7; 8 bases align to TRBD1. V lost 3 bases and J lost 4; bases outside the gene matches: 11. This CDR3 is built from 16 residues. Germline CDR1 SGHVS, CDR2 FNYEAQ. CDR3 in amino acids: CASSLDYRGLGYEQYF. The CDR3 DNA is TGTGCCAGCAGCTTGGACTACAGGGGGTTGGGGTACGAGCAGTACTTC.

The chain has TRBV7-9 and TRBJ2-1, with D unclear. Germline V gene sequence: CDR1 SEHNR, CDR2 FQNEAQ (reference sequence). CDR3 length equals 13 residues. With 1 base removed from V and 8 bases from J, the gap between germline ends came to 9 bases. The CDR3 DNA follows: TGTGCCAGCAGCTTAGGACTTTTGGATGAGCAGTTCTTC. Its translation is CASSLGLLDEQFF. Together with reference TRBV7-9 and TRBJ2-1, the CDR3 gives the full variable domain: DTGVSQNPRHKITKRGQNVTFRCDPISEHNRLYWYRQTLGQGPEFLTYFQNEAQLEKSRLLSDRFSAERPKGSFSTLEIQRTEQGDSAMYLCASSLGLLDEQFFGPGTRLTVL.

This clonotype was seen more than once but under ten times. The chain links TRBV7-6 to TRBJ2-3; D gene ambiguous. The CDR3 has 13 residues. Trimming shortened V by 6 bases and J by 4 bases, and 11 bases separated the two germline ends. The V gene's germline CDR1 is SGHVS and CDR2 FNYEAQ. CDR3 loop: CASSSRGSDTQYF. Written as DNA, the CDR3 is TGTGCCAGCAGTTCACGAGGTTCAGATACGCAGTATTTT.

V gene TRBV6-1 combines with J gene TRBJ1-1, with unresolved D. This CDR3 region has 14 residues. The V end was cut by 4 bases, the J end by 7 bases, with 16 bases between. Germline CDR1 MNHNS, CDR2 SASEGT. CDR3 nucleotide sequence: TGTGCCAGCAGTGTGGCCGCTGGTTTGGATGAAGCTTTCTTT. This encodes CASSVAAGLDEAFF.

The V call is TRBV7-2, the J call TRBJ2-5; 11 positions agree with TRBD2. Germline-derived CDR1 and CDR2 are SGHTA and FQGNSA. CDR3 size: 15 residues. After removal of 4 bases from V and 9 bases from J, the junction contained 10 bases not matched to a gene. The CDR3 loop is CASSSTLAGGWAQYF. CDR3 DNA: TGTGCCAGCAGCTCCACCCTAGCGGGGGGCTGGGCCCAGTACTTC.

This clonotype has only a few counts. The J gene is TRBJ2-3, the V gene TRBV5-1; 8 bases map to TRBD1. Germline lookup yields CDR1 SGHRS and CDR2 YFSETQ. The CDR3 is made up of 16 amino acids. The V and J ends lost 3 bases and 3 bases, in that order; junction bases with no gene match: 9. Written as DNA, the CDR3 is TGCGCCAGCAGCTCGCTACCGGGACAGGCAACAGATACGCAGTATTTT. The encoded protein is CASSSLPGQATDTQYF.

For the CDR3, the DNA is TGTGCCAGCTCTCCGGGACAGGCATCGAGGGAGCAGTACTTC. This gives the protein CASSPGQASREQYF. The rearrangement uses TRBV28 and TRBJ2-7; TRBD1 matches 8 bases. CDR1 and CDR2 (germline): MDHEN, SYDVKM. The V gene end was trimmed by 8 bases and the J gene end by 7 bases; junction bases not matched to a gene: 13. This CDR3 spans 14 amino acids.

Only a few counts were recorded for this clonotype. The rearrangement uses TRBV7-9 and TRBJ2-7; 7 nucleotides match TRBD1. Trimming removed 5 bases from V and 6 bases from J; junction bases left unmatched: 10. The CDR3 is 14 residues long. Germline loops: CDR1 SEHNR, CDR2 FQNEAQ (reference sequence). Here the CDR3 reads CASSDDRVGIEQYF. CDR3 in DNA: TGTGCCAGCAGCGATGACAGGGTCGGGATCGAGCAGTACTTC. The full variable domain, its missing parts supplied by reference TRBV7-9 and TRBJ2-7, is DTGVSQNPRHKITKRGQNVTFRCDPISEHNRLYWYRQTLGQGPEFLTYFQNEAQLEKSRLLSDRFSAERPKGSFSTLEIQRTEQGDSAMYLCASSDDRVGIEQYFGPGTRLTVT.